The next 12 T cell receptor beta chains were all read from a single sample in a study of PD-1 blockade in classical Hodgkin lymphoma. Specified time point: cycle 4 day 1 (C4D1), after more than 5 weeks of nivolumab. Relapse after autologous stem cell transplantation occurred in every patient, and brentuximab vedotin exposure varied. Magnetic negative selection, applied to thawed PBMCs, was used to isolate the CD8+ T cells. Sequencing used immunoSEQ multiplex PCR; TCRdb keeps in-frame clones, though not all of them. The sample has some 9,500 clones; 74% are singletons. The source material was CD8+ T cells from blood, sampled before the fourth cycle of nivolumab. These receptors came from a human donor with classical Hodgkin lymphoma.

This chain uses TRBV23-1 with TRBJ2-4, with 13 nucleotides matching TRBD2. TRBV23-1 is annotated as an ORF whose role is uncertain. The CDR3 extends over 16 amino acids. V lost 0 bases, J lost 4 bases, and 0 bases stayed unmatched. The CDR3 is CASSQSGLAGKNIQYF. In nucleotides, the CDR3 is TGCGCCAGCAGTCAATCGGGACTAGCGGGGAAAAACATTCAGTACTTC.

The chain employs TRBV19 and TRBJ2-5, with 11 bases aligning to TRBD2. This CDR3 is built from 15 residues. Germline CDR1 is LNHDA and CDR2 is SQIVND (reference sequence). Trimming removed 7 bases from V and 5 bases from J; junction bases left unmatched: 9. CDR3 in DNA: TGTGCCAGTAATGAGGGACTAGCGGCCCAGGAGACCCAGTACTTC. As protein: CASNEGLAAQETQYF. The full variable domain, completed using reference TRBV19 and TRBJ2-5, is DGGITQSPKYLFRKEGQNVTLSCEQNLNHDAMYWYRQDPGQGLRLIYYSQIVNDFQKGDIAEGYSVSREKKESFPLTVTSAQKNPTAFYLCASNEGLAAQETQYFGPGTRLLVL.

This clone turned up a few times. V and J are TRBV11-1 and TRBJ2-3; 13 bases match TRBD2. V gave up 5 bases and J gave up 2 bases; unmatched junction bases: 4. CDR3 length equals 16 residues. Looked up from germline, CDR1 is SGHAT and CDR2 is FQDESV (reference sequence). CDR3 residues: CASSRTSGSPTDTQYF. The CDR3 coding sequence is TGTGCCAGCAGCCGGACTAGCGGGAGCCCCACAGATACGCAGTATTTT.

The chain joins TRBV5-5 to TRBJ2-7; 9 bases fit TRBD2. The CDR3 covers 17 residues. Germline trimming cut 3 bases from V and 0 bases from J; bases unmatched to any gene: 10. From germline, CDR1 is SGHKS and CDR2 YYEKEE (reference sequence). The CDR3 region has the DNA TGTGCCAGCAGCTCAAACCGACTAGCGGACCTCTCCTACGAGCAGTACTTC. Translation: CASSSNRLADLSYEQYF.

The V gene is TRBV29-1, the J gene TRBJ1-2, with TRBD1 as a possible D gene (6 bases). CDR3 length equals 13 residues. Germline loops: CDR1 SQVTM, CDR2 ANQGSEA. Trimming took 4 bases from V and 6 from J, leaving 15 bases between them. The CDR3 region has the DNA TGCAGCGTTGTACTAAGGGGGGAGAATGGCTACACCTTC. It encodes CSVVLRGENGYTF.

The sample holds a few counts of this clone. The chain couples TRBV7-9 to TRBJ1-3; TRBD1 matches at 7 bases. The CDR3 is made up of 15 amino acids. Germline lookup yields CDR1 SEHNR and CDR2 FQNEAQ (reference sequence). The V gene end was trimmed by 1 base and the J gene end by 4 bases; junction bases not matched to a gene: 4. The CDR3 DNA sequence: TGTGCCAGCAGCTTAGAACAGGGGAGAGGAAACACCATATATTTT. This sequence encodes CASSLEQGRGNTIYF.

V and J are TRBV7-3 and TRBJ2-3; D may be TRBD1 (6 bases). Per the germline V gene, CDR1 is SGHTA and CDR2 is FQGTGA. The CDR3 runs to 15 residues. Trimming left V 5 bases short and J 0 bases short, with 12 bases between. CDR3: CASSRGQSSTDTQYF. The CDR3 region has the DNA TGTGCCAGCAGCCGTGGACAGTCTAGCACAGATACGCAGTATTTT.

This sequence joins TRBV6-5 and TRBJ1-2; no clear D gene. Germline loops: CDR1 MNHEY, CDR2 SVGAGI. The CDR3 has 14 amino acids. Deletions cut 2 bases from V and 1 base from J, with 8 bases between. As DNA, the CDR3 is TGTGCCAGCAGTTACGGGCGGAGTAACTATGGCTACACCTTC. It is translated as CASSYGRSNYGYTF.

V usage is TRBV6-5 and J usage is TRBJ2-1, with D perhaps given as TRBD1 or TRBD2 (5 bases each). In germline, CDR1 is MNHEY, CDR2 SVGAGI. The CDR3 is 13 residues long. The V end was cut by 8 bases, the J end by 4 bases, with 12 bases between. This CDR3 reads CASSWGIYNEQFF. The CDR3 DNA follows: TGTGCCAGCTCGTGGGGGATTTACAATGAGCAGTTCTTC.

The chain has TRBV2 and TRBJ1-1; maybe TRBD1 (6 bases). V was clipped by 3 bases and J by 8 bases, with 13 bases between them. There are 13 residues in the CDR3. Germline assignment: CDR1 SNHLY and CDR2 FYNNEI. CDR3: CASSDGGGTEAFF. In DNA form, the CDR3 reads TGTGCCAGCAGTGATGGGGGCGGGACAGAAGCTTTCTTT.

The rearrangement uses TRBV6-5 and TRBJ2-2, with D possibly being TRBD1 (6 bases). CDR1 is MNHEY and CDR2 is SVGAGI in the germline V gene. V was cut by 6 bases and J by 0 bases, with 11 bases left in between. CDR3 length: 15 residues. The CDR3 bases are TGTGCCAGCAGCCCCGGGACACCGAACACCGGGGAGCTGTTTTTT. It yields the protein CASSPGTPNTGELFF.

This chain connects TRBV19 to TRBJ1-5; D is uncertain. CDR3 length: 14 residues. Germline CDR1 reads LNHDA; CDR2 reads SQIVND (reference sequence). Trimming removed 10 bases from V and 4 bases from J, with 17 bases in between. The CDR3 protein is CATLSRGGNQPQHF. CDR3 nucleotides: TGTGCCACATTAAGCCGGGGAGGAAATCAGCCCCAGCATTTT.